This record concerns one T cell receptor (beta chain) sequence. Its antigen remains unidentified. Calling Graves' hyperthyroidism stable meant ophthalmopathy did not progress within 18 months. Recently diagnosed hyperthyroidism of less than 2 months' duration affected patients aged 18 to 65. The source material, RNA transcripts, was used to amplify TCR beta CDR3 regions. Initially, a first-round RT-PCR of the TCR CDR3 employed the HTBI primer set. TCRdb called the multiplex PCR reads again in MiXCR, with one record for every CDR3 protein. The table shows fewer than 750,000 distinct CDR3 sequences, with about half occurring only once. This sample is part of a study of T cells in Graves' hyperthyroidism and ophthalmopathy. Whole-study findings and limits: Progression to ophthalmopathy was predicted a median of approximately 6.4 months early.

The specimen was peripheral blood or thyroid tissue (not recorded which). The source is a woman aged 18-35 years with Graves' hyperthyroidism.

As DNA, the CDR3 is TGCAGTGCTAAAGGAGTGGCCGGGGAGATGAAAGAGACCCAGTACTTC. Translation gives CSAKGVAGEMKETQYF. The chain carries TRBV20-1 and TRBJ2-5; perhaps TRBD2 as D (5 bases). CDR1 DFQATT and CDR2 SNEGSKA come from the germline V gene (reference sequence). CDR3 length: 16 amino acids. V was cut by 4 bases and J by 3 bases, with 21 bases left in between.